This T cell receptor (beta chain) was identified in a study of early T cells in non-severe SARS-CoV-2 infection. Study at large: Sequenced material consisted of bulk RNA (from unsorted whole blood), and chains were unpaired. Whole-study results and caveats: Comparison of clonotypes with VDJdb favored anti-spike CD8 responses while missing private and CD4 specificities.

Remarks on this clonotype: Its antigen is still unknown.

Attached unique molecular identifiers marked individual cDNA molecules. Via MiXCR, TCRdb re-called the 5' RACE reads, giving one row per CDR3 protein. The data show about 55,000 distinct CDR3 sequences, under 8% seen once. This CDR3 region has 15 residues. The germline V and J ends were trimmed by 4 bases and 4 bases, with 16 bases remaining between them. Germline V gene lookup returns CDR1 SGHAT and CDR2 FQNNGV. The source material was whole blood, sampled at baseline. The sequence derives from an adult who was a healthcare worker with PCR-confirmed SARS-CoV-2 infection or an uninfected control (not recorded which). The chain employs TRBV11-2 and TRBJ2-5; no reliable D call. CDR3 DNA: TGTGCCAGCAGCTCCACCCGCGGTCGCGGAGAGACCCAGTACTTC. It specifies CASSSTRGRGETQYF.